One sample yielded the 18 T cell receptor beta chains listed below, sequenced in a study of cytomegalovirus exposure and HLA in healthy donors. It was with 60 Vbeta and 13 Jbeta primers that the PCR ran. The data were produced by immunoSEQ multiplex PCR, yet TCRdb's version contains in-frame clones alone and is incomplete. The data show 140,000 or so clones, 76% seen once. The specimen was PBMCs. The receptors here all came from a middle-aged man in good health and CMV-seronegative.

As DNA, the CDR3 is TGTGCCAGCAGCGTGGGGGCTAGCGGGAGTGCTGCGGGGACCCAGTACTTC. This codes for CASSVGASGSAAGTQYF. The chain recombines TRBV9 with TRBJ2-5, with 10 bases identical to TRBD2. The germline gives CDR1 SGDLS, CDR2 YYNGEE. This CDR3 has 17 amino acids. Trimming removed 2 bases from V and 7 bases from J; junction bases left unmatched: 14.

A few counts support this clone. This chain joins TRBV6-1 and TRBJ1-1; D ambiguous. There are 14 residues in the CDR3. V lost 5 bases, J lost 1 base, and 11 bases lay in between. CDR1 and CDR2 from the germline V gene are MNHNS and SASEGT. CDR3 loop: CASSYYGKNTEAFF. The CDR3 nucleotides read TGTGCCAGCAGTTATTACGGGAAGAACACTGAAGCTTTCTTT.

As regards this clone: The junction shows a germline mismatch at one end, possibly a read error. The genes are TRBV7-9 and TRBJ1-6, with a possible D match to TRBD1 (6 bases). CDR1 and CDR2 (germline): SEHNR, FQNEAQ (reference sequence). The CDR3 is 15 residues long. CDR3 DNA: TGTTCCAGCAGCCCAGGGGTCTCCTATAATTCACCCCTCCACTTT. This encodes CSSSPGVSYNSPLHF.

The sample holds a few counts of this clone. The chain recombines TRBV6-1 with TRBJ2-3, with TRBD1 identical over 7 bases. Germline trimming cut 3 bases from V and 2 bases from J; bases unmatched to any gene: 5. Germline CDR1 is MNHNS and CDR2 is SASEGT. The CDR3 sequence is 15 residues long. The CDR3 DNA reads TGTGCCAGCAGTGAGGCCGGGACAGACACAGATACGCAGTATTTT. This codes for CASSEAGTDTDTQYF.

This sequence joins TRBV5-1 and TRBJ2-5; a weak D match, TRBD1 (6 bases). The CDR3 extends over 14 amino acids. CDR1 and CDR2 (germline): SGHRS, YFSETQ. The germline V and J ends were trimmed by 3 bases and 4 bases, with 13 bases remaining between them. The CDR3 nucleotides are TGCGCCAGCAGCTCACCGGACAGCCTAGAGACCCAGTACTTC. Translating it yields CASSSPDSLETQYF.

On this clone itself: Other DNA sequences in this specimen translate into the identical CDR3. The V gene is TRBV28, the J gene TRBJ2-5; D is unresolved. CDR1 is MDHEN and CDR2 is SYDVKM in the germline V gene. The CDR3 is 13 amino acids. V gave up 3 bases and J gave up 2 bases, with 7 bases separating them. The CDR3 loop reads CASSFAGQETQYF. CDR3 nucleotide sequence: TGTGCCAGCAGTTTCGCCGGGCAAGAGACCCAGTACTTC.

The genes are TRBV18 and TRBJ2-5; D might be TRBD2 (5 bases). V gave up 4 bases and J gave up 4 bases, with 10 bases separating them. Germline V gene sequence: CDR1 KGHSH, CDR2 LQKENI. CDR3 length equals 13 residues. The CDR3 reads CASSLTRVETQYF. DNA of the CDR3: TGTGCCAGCTCACTAACTAGAGTAGAGACCCAGTACTTC.

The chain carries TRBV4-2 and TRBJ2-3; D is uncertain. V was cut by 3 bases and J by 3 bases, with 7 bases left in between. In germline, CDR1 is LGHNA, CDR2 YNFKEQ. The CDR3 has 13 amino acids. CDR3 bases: TGTGCCAGCAGCCATCCCCAGACAGATACGCAGTATTTT. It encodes CASSHPQTDTQYF.

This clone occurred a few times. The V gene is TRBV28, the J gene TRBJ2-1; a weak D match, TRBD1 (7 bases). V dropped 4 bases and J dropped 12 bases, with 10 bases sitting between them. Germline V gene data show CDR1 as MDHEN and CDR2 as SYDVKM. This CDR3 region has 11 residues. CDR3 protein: CASSWGDRQFF. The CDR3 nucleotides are TGTGCCAGCAGTTGGGGGGACAGGCAGTTCTTC.

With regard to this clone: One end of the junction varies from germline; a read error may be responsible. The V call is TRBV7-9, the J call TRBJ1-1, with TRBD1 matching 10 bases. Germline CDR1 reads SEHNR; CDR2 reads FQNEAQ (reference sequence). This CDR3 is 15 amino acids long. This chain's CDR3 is CSSSLSTGGLVEAFF. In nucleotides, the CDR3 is TGTTCCAGCAGCTTATCGACAGGGGGCTTGGTTGAAGCTTTCTTT. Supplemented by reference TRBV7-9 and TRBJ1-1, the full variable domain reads DTGVSQNPRHKITKRGQNVTFRCDPISEHNRLYWYRQTLGQGPEFLTYFQNEAQLEKSRLLSDRFSAERPKGSFSTLEIQRTEQGDSAMYLCSSSLSTGGLVEAFFGQGTRLTVV.

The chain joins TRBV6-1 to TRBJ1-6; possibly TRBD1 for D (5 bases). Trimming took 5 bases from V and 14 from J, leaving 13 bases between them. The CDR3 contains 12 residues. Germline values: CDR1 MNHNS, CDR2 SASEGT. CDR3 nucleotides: TGTGCCAGCAGTCCAGGGTCTCCAGCCCTCCACTTT. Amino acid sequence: CASSPGSPALHF.

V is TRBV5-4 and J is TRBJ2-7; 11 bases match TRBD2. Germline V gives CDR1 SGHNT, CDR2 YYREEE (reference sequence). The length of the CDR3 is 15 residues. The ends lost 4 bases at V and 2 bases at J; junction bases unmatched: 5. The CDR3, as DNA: TGTGCCAGCAGCGACCCTAGCGGGGGGACCTACGAGCAGTACTTC. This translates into CASSDPSGGTYEQYF.

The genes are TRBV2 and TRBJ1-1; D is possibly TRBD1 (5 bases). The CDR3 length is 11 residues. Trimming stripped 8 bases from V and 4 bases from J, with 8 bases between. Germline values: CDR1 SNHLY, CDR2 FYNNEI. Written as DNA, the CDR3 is TGTGCCAGCTGGGGGGGCACTGAAGCTTTCTTT. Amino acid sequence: CASWGGTEAFF.

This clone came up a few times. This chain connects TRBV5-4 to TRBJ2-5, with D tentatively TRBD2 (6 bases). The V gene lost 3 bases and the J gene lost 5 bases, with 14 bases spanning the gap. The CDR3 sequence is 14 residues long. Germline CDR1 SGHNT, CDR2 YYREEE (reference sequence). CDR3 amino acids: CASSSPTRVETQYF. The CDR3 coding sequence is TGTGCCAGCAGCTCGCCGACTAGGGTTGAGACCCAGTACTTC.

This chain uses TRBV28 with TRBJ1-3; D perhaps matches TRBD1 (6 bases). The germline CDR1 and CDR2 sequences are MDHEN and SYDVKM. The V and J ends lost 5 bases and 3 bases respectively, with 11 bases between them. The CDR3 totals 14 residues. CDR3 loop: CASSPAGVGNTIYF. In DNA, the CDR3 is TGTGCCAGCAGTCCCGCAGGGGTTGGAAACACCATATATTTT.

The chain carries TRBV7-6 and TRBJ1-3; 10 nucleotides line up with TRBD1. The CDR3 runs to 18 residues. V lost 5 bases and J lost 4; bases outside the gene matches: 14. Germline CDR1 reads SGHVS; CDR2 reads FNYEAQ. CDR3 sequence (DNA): TGTGCCAGCAGCCAATACCGGGACAGGGGTTCTGGAGGAAACACCATATATTTT. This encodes CASSQYRDRGSGGNTIYF.

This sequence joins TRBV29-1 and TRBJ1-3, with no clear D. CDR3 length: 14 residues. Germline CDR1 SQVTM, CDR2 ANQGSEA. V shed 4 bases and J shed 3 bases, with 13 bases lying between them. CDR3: CSVVRLDHGNTIYF. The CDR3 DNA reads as TGCAGCGTTGTCCGACTGGATCATGGAAACACCATATATTTT.

The CDR3 nucleotides are TGTGCCAGCAGCTTGAGCGGGCAAGAAGATACGCAGTATTTT. Protein product: CASSLSGQEDTQYF. J is TRBJ2-3 and V is TRBV7-9, with TRBD2 as a possible D gene (6 bases). From germline, CDR1 is SEHNR and CDR2 FQNEAQ (reference sequence). CDR3 length: 14 amino acids. V was shortened by 3 bases and J by 5 bases, with 12 bases between the two germline ends.